What follows are 27 T cell receptor beta chains derived from one specimen sequenced in a study of beta chain features in type 1 diabetes. The investigators reverse transcribed all of the isolated RNA, so they sequenced expressed TCRB transcripts. The protocol was immunoSEQ multiplex PCR, while the TCRdb copy is restricted to in-frame clones and leaves out a portion. Here the sample spans 640,000 or so clones, 10% to 15% being singletons. Study-wide findings and caveats: All four CD4+ subsets from Type 1 diabetes patients carried moderately but significantly shorter TCRB CDR3s.

Their cognate antigens are unknown. The source material was naive CD4+ T cells from blood. The receptors come from a man between 18 and 35 years old with type 1 diabetes.

The chain links TRBV13 to TRBJ1-5; D remains ambiguous. The CDR3 spans 13 residues. V lost 2 bases and J 0 bases, leaving 2 bases between the germline ends. Germline CDR1 and CDR2: PRHDT and FYEKMQ (reference sequence). CDR3 in DNA: TGTGCCAGCAGCTTATATAGCAATCAGCCCCAGCATTTT. Translating it yields CASSLYSNQPQHF. Supplemented by reference TRBV13 and TRBJ1-5, the full variable domain reads AAGVIQSPRHLIKEKRETATLKCYPIPRHDTVYWYQQGPGQDPQFLISFYEKMQSDKGSIPDRFSAQQFSDYHSELNMSSLELGDSALYFCASSLYSNQPQHFGDGTRLSIL.

This clone was observed a few times. The V call is TRBV10-1, the J call TRBJ2-4; 11 nucleotides align to TRBD2. The CDR3 is 15 amino acids. From germline, CDR1 is WNHNN and CDR2 SYGVQD (reference sequence). With 2 bases clipped from V and 9 bases from J, the junction kept 6 bases outside the gene matches. The CDR3 loop is CASSEMIAGGFIQYF. Written as DNA, the CDR3 is TGCGCCAGCAGTGAGATGATAGCGGGGGGGTTCATTCAGTACTTC.

The chain employs TRBV19 and TRBJ2-5, with TRBD1 as a possible D gene (5 bases). The V and J ends lost 3 bases and 1 base respectively, with 9 bases between them. The CDR3 spans 14 residues. CDR1 LNHDA and CDR2 SQIVND come from the germline V gene (reference sequence). The DNA of the CDR3 is TGTGCCAGTAGTATGTTGGGGCTCCAAGAGACCCAGTACTTC. Its translation: CASSMLGLQETQYF.

J is TRBJ2-7 and V is TRBV6-1; D might be TRBD1 (6 bases). Germline loops: CDR1 MNHNS, CDR2 SASEGT. V lost 6 bases and J 6 bases, leaving 18 bases between the germline ends. CDR3 size: 14 residues. CDR3 sequence (DNA): TGTGCCAGCAGAGAACAGGGTTCTACCGGCGAGCAGTACTTC. The encoded protein is CASREQGSTGEQYF.

The chain combines TRBV30 with TRBJ1-5, with 9 bases fitting TRBD1. The junction had 5 bases not matched to a gene; V was cut back by 1 base and J by 7 bases. The CDR3 runs to 14 residues. Looked up from germline, CDR1 is GTSNPN and CDR2 is SVGIG (reference sequence). The chain's CDR3 is CAWSAGQGFQPQHF. In DNA form, the CDR3 reads TGTGCCTGGAGTGCGGGACAGGGTTTCCAGCCCCAGCATTTT.

The sample holds a few counts of this clone. Other DNA sequences of this sample code for an identical CDR3. The rearrangement links TRBV29-1 to TRBJ1-4; the D is unclear. The V gene lost 2 bases and the J gene lost 7 bases, with 11 bases spanning the gap. The CDR3 sequence is 13 residues long. Germline values: CDR1 SQVTM, CDR2 ANQGSEA. The CDR3 protein is CSVESPGVEKLFF. In nucleotides, the CDR3 is TGCAGCGTTGAATCTCCCGGGGTTGAAAAACTGTTTTTT. The complete variable domain, with remaining parts taken from reference TRBV29-1 and TRBJ1-4, reads SAVISQKPSRDICQRGTSLTIQCQVDSQVTMMFWYRQQPGQSLTLIATANQGSEATYESGFVIDKFPISRPNLTFSTLTVSNMSPEDSSIYLCSVESPGVEKLFFGSGTQLSVL.

The chain joins TRBV7-9 to TRBJ2-5; 10 bases match TRBD2. The CDR3 has 16 residues. Trimming cost V 2 bases and J 5 bases; bases outside gene matches: 8. Germline CDR1 reads SEHNR; CDR2 reads FQNEAQ (reference sequence). For the CDR3, the DNA is TGTGCCAGCAGCTTATCCGGTGGGACTAGCGCGGAGACCCAGTACTTC. Translated: CASSLSGGTSAETQYF.

This chain links TRBV19 with TRBJ2-7; TRBD1 is a possible D gene (5 bases). The germline V gene has CDR1 LNHDA and CDR2 SQIVND (reference sequence). V lost 7 bases to trimming and J lost 0 bases, with 16 bases between them. This CDR3 has 15 residues. The CDR3 DNA sequence: TGTGCCAGTACCCCTGACGTCAGGGACTCCTACGAGCAGTACTTC. This gives the protein CASTPDVRDSYEQYF.

Worth noting for this clone: Other DNA sequences of this sample code for an identical CDR3. The J gene is TRBJ1-5, the V gene TRBV19; D is unresolved. Germline V gene lookup returns CDR1 LNHDA and CDR2 SQIVND (reference sequence). CDR3 length: 12 amino acids. The ends were cut back, 5 bases at V and 2 bases at J, with 4 bases in the middle. CDR3 loop: CASSRGNQPQHF. The CDR3 DNA follows: TGTGCCAGTAGTCGTGGCAATCAGCCCCAGCATTTT.

This clone occurred a few times. The genes are TRBV30 and TRBJ2-6; D gene unclear. The germline CDR1 and CDR2 sequences are GTSNPN and SVGIG (reference sequence). This CDR3 region has 13 residues. V lost 2 bases to trimming and J lost 4 bases, with 6 bases between them. CDR3 in amino acids: CAWSKGGANVLTF. In DNA, the CDR3 is TGTGCCTGGAGTAAAGGGGGGGCCAACGTCCTGACTTTC.

This chain connects TRBV9 to TRBJ1-2; no firm D call. The V and J ends lost 1 base and 1 base respectively, with 11 bases between them. The CDR3 runs 15 residues. From germline, CDR1 is SGDLS and CDR2 YYNGEE. CDR3 residues: CASSVPILHNYGYTF. The CDR3 DNA sequence: TGTGCCAGCAGCGTACCGATTTTGCATAACTATGGCTACACCTTC.

This chain links TRBV4-1 with TRBJ1-6; tentatively, D is TRBD1 (5 bases). The CDR3 length is 15 residues. CDR1 and CDR2 (germline): MGHRA, YSYEKL. Deletions cut 1 base from V and 8 bases from J, with 12 bases between. CDR3 in amino acids: CASSQVDTGDSPLHF. CDR3 sequence (DNA): TGCGCCAGCAGCCAAGTCGATACAGGAGATTCACCCCTCCACTTT.

This clone was counted a few times. The gene calls are TRBV18 and TRBJ2-7, with D unresolved. This CDR3 spans 14 amino acids. The V gene lost 4 bases and the J gene lost 3 bases, with 13 bases spanning the gap. Per germline, CDR1 KGHSH and CDR2 LQKENI. The DNA for the CDR3 is TGTGCCAGCTCACGAGACACCCGTCTCTACGAGCAGTACTTC. This codes for CASSRDTRLYEQYF.

This clone occurred a few times. This chain joins TRBV4-2 and TRBJ2-2; maybe TRBD1 (6 bases). Germline CDR1 and CDR2: LGHNA and YNFKEQ. The CDR3 covers 14 residues. V shed 0 bases and J shed 4 bases, with 6 bases lying between them. The CDR3: CASSQDRGTGELFF. The CDR3 nucleotides read TGTGCCAGCAGCCAAGACAGGGGCACCGGGGAGCTGTTTTTT.

The rearrangement uses TRBV9 and TRBJ2-3, with D perhaps assigned TRBD1 or TRBD2 (5 bases each). CDR3 length equals 16 residues. The ends were cut back, 0 bases at V and 2 bases at J, with 13 bases in the middle. Germline values: CDR1 SGDLS, CDR2 YYNGEE. CDR3 sequence: CASSVESGRNTDTQYF. For the CDR3, the DNA is TGTGCCAGCAGCGTAGAATCAGGGAGAAACACAGATACGCAGTATTTT.

This clone was detected a few times. The CDR3 DNA follows: TGCAGCGTTGAAGGGAAGAGGGCCAGTGGGGATGAAGCTTTCTTT. This sequence encodes CSVEGKRASGDEAFF. The chain combines TRBV29-1 with TRBJ1-1; no reliable D call. Between the trimmed V and J ends, which lost 1 base and 7 bases, there was a span of 19 bases. Per the germline V gene, CDR1 is SQVTM and CDR2 is ANQGSEA. There are 15 residues in the CDR3. Variable domain in full (rest from reference TRBV29-1 and TRBJ1-1): SAVISQKPSRDICQRGTSLTIQCQVDSQVTMMFWYRQQPGQSLTLIATANQGSEATYESGFVIDKFPISRPNLTFSTLTVSNMSPEDSSIYLCSVEGKRASGDEAFFGQGTRLTVV.

The chain's CDR3 is CASSLAGNVATDEQYF. The CDR3, as DNA: TGCGCCAGCAGCTTGGCCGGGAACGTGGCTACAGACGAGCAGTACTTC. The chain links TRBV5-1 to TRBJ2-7; TRBD2 might be the D (5 bases). Trimming took off 0 bases at V and 5 bases at J, with 18 bases between the two ends. There are 16 residues in the CDR3. Germline V gene data show CDR1 as SGHRS and CDR2 as YFSETQ.

This clone was recorded a few times. V usage is TRBV30 and J usage is TRBJ1-5, with 7 bases matching TRBD1. The CDR3 runs 15 residues. With V trimmed by 0 bases and J by 5 bases, 7 bases remained unmatched. Germline CDR1 reads GTSNPN; CDR2 reads SVGIG (reference sequence). The CDR3 is CAWSVRSGGDQPQHF. The CDR3 region has the DNA TGTGCCTGGAGTGTACGTTCAGGGGGTGATCAGCCCCAGCATTTT.

The chain couples TRBV15 to TRBJ2-5, with no clear D. The length of the CDR3 is 15 residues. Germline CDR1 reads LNHNV; CDR2 reads YYDKDF (reference sequence). V was pared by 0 bases and J by 4 bases, with 12 bases between. CDR3 in amino acids: CATSRDRFSAETQYF. The CDR3 DNA follows: TGTGCCACCAGCAGAGACAGATTCTCTGCAGAGACCCAGTACTTC.

The sample holds a few counts of this clone. The J gene is TRBJ1-1, the V gene TRBV30; no clear D gene. With 5 bases removed from V and 7 bases from J, the gap between germline ends came to 14 bases. The length of the CDR3 is 12 residues. Germline V CDR1 and CDR2: GTSNPN, SVGIG (reference sequence). CDR3 bases: TGTGCCTGGGACCTCGGGGAGCGTGAAGCTTTCTTT. This gives the protein CAWDLGEREAFF.

V gene TRBV28 combines with J gene TRBJ1-2; a weak D match, TRBD1 (6 bases). This CDR3 is built from 15 residues. Germline V gives CDR1 MDHEN, CDR2 SYDVKM. V lost 1 base to trimming and J lost 4 bases, with 13 bases between them. CDR3 residues: CASSLFGGAGYGYTF. The CDR3 nucleotides read TGTGCCAGCAGTTTATTTGGGGGCGCGGGCTATGGCTACACCTTC.

The rearrangement uses TRBV11-2 and TRBJ1-5, with D possibly being TRBD1 (6 bases). Germline V lookup: CDR1 SGHAT, CDR2 FQNNGV. V lost 5 bases to trimming and J lost 6 bases, with 11 bases between them. The CDR3 loop spans 13 amino acids. The DNA for the CDR3 is TGTGCCAGCAGCGTACAGGGCAGTCAGCCCCAGCATTTT. As protein: CASSVQGSQPQHF.

The chain employs TRBV7-2 and TRBJ2-1, with 9 positions matching TRBD2. Looked up from germline, CDR1 is SGHTA and CDR2 is FQGNSA. V dropped 7 bases and J dropped 4; count of bases not matched to a gene: 8. The CDR3 has 15 residues. DNA of the CDR3: TGTGCCAGCACCCTGGCCGCGGGGGGGTACAATGAGCAGTTCTTC. Residues: CASTLAAGGYNEQFF.

This chain uses TRBV13 with TRBJ2-4, with a possible D match to TRBD1 (6 bases). Germline V CDR1 and CDR2: PRHDT, FYEKMQ (reference sequence). CDR3 length equals 18 residues. V was clipped by 4 bases and J by 0 bases, with 19 bases between them. The CDR3 loop is CASSSKDRFLLAKNIQYF. The CDR3 DNA is TGTGCCAGCAGCTCTAAGGACAGATTTTTACTAGCCAAAAACATTCAGTACTTC.

The J gene is TRBJ1-5, the V gene TRBV2, with TRBD1 matching 7 bases. The CDR3 totals 15 residues. With 1 base clipped from V and 5 bases from J, the junction kept 5 bases outside the gene matches. Germline lookup yields CDR1 SNHLY and CDR2 FYNNEI. CDR3 amino acids: CASSEGQGGDQPQHF. The CDR3 DNA sequence: TGTGCCAGCAGTGAAGGACAGGGCGGGGATCAGCCCCAGCATTTT.

Notes on this clone: Other DNA sequences in this sample translate to the same CDR3. This chain connects TRBV19 to TRBJ1-1; 11 bases line up with TRBD1. Per the germline V gene, CDR1 is LNHDA and CDR2 is SQIVND (reference sequence). V lost 3 bases to trimming and J lost 4 bases; unmatched junction nucleotides: 1. The CDR3 is 14 amino acids. This chain's CDR3 is CASSMGTGGTEAFF. In DNA, the CDR3 is TGTGCCAGTAGTATGGGGACAGGGGGCACTGAAGCTTTCTTT.

This clone was seen a handful of times. The CDR3 is CASSQEDGAGTDTQYF. For the CDR3, the DNA is TGCGCCAGCAGCCAAGAGGATGGGGCGGGTACAGATACGCAGTATTTT. This chain connects TRBV4-1 to TRBJ2-3; D is tentatively TRBD1 or TRBD2 (5 bases each). The ends were cut back, 0 bases at V and 3 bases at J, with 13 bases in the middle. Looked up from germline, CDR1 is MGHRA and CDR2 is YSYEKL. The CDR3 has 16 amino acids.